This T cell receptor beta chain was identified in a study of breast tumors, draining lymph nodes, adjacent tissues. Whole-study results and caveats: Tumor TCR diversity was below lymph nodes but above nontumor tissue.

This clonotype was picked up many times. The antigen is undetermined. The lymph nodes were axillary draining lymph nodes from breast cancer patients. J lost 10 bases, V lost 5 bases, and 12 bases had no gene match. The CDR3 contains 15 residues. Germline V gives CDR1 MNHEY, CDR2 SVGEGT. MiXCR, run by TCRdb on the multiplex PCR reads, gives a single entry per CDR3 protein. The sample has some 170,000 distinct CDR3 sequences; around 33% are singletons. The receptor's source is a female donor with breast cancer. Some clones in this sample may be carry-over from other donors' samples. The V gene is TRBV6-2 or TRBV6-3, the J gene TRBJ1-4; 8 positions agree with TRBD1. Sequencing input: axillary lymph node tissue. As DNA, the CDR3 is TGTGCCAGCAGTCGAAGAGGACAGGGAGAGCGAAAACTGTTTTTT. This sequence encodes CASSRRGQGERKLFF.